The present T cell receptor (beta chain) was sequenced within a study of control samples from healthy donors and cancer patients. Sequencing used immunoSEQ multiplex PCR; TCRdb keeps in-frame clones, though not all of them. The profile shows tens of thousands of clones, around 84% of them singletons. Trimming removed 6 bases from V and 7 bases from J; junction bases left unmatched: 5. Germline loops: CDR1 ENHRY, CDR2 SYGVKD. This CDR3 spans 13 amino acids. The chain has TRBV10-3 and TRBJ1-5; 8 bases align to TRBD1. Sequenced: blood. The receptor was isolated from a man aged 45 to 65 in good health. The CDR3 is CAIRQDREQPQHF. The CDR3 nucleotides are TGTGCCATCAGACAGGACAGGGAGCAGCCCCAGCATTTT.